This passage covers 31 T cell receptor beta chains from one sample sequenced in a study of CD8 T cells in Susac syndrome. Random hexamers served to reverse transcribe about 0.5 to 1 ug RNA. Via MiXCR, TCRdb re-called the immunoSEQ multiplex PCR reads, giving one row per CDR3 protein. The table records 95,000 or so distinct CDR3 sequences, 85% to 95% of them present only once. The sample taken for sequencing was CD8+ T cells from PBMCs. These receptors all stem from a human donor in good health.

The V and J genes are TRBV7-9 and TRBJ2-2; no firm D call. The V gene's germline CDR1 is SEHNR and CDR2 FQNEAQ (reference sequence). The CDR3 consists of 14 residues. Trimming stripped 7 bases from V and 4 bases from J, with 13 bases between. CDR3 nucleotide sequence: TGTGCCAGCATCCCGGACCGTCCCACCGGGGAGCTGTTTTTT. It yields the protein CASIPDRPTGELFF.

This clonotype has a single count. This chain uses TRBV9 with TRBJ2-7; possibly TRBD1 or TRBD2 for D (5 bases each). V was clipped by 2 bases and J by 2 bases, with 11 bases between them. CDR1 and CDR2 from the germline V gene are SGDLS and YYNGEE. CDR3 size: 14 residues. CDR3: CASSVGTAAYEQYF. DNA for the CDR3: TGTGCCAGCAGCGTGGGGACGGCAGCCTACGAGCAGTACTTC.

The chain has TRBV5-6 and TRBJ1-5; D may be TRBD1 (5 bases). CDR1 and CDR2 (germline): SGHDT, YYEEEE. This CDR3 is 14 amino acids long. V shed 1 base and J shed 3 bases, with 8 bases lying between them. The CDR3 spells CASSLTGTNQPQHF. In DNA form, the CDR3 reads TGTGCCAGCAGCTTGACGGGGACCAATCAGCCCCAGCATTTT.

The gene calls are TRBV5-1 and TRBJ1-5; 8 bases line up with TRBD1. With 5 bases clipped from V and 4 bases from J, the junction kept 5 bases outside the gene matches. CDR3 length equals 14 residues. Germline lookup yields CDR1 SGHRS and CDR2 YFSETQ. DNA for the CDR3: TGCGCCAGCAGGGAAACAGGGGGGAATCAGCCCCAGCATTTT. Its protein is CASRETGGNQPQHF.

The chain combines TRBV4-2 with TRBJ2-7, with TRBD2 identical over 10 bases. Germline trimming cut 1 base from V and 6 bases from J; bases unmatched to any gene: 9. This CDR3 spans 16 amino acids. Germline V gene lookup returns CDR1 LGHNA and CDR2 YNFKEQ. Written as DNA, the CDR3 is TGTGCCAGCAGCCAAGGACTGGAGCGGGGGGGTGGCGAGCAGTACTTC. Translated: CASSQGLERGGGEQYF.

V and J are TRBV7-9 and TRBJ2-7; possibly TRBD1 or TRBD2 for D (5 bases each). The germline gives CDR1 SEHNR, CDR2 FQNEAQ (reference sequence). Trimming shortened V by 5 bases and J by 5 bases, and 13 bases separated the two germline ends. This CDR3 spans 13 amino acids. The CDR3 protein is CASSPGPWDEQYF. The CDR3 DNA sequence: TGTGCCAGCAGCCCGGGACCCTGGGACGAGCAGTACTTC.

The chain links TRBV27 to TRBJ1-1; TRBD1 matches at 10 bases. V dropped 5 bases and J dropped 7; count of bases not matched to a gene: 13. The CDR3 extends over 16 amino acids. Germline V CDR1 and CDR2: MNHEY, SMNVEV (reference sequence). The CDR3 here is CASSPGAGTGVNEAFF. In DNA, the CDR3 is TGTGCCAGCAGTCCCGGGGCTGGGACAGGGGTAAATGAAGCTTTCTTT.

CDR3 protein: CASSPRYRDGYEQYF. CDR3 DNA: TGTGCCAGCAGCCCCCGATACCGGGACGGCTACGAGCAGTACTTC. The J gene is TRBJ2-7, the V gene TRBV7-9; D is possibly TRBD1 or TRBD2 (5 bases each). Between the trimmed V and J ends, which lost 5 bases and 3 bases, there was a span of 17 bases. Germline assignment: CDR1 SEHNR and CDR2 FQNEAQ (reference sequence). This CDR3 region has 15 residues. The full variable domain, with the rest looked up from reference TRBV7-9 and TRBJ2-7, is DTGVSQNPRHKITKRGQNVTFRCDPISEHNRLYWYRQTLGQGPEFLTYFQNEAQLEKSRLLSDRFSAERPKGSFSTLEIQRTEQGDSAMYLCASSPRYRDGYEQYFGPGTRLTVT.

The CDR3 is CASSYSQGGSNYGYTF. CDR3 bases: TGTGCCAGCAGTTACTCACAGGGTGGGAGTAACTATGGCTACACCTTC. The chain has TRBV6-5 and TRBJ1-2; D is possibly TRBD1 (6 bases). Per germline, CDR1 MNHEY and CDR2 SVGAGI. CDR3 length: 16 residues. V was pared by 0 bases and J by 1 base, with 12 bases between.

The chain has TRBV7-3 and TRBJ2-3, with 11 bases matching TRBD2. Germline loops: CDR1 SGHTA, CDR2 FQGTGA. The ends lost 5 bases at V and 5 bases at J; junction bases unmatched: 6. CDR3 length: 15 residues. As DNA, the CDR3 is TGTGCCAGCAGCCTACTAGCGGGGGCCTTAGATACGCAGTATTTT. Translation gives CASSLLAGALDTQYF.

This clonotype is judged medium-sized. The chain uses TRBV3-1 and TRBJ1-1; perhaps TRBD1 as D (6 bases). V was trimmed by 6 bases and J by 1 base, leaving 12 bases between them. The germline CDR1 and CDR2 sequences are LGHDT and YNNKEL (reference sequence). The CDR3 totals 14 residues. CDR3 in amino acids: CASRSPQGNTEAFF. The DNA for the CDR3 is TGTGCCAGCAGGTCGCCACAGGGGAACACTGAAGCTTTCTTT.

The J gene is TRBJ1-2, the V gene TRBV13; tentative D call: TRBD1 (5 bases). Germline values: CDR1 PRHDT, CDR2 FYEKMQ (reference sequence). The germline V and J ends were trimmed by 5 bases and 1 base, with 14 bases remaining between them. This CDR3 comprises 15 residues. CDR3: CASSHGRGFNYGYTF. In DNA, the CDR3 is TGTGCCAGCAGCCATGGTAGGGGTTTTAACTATGGCTACACCTTC.

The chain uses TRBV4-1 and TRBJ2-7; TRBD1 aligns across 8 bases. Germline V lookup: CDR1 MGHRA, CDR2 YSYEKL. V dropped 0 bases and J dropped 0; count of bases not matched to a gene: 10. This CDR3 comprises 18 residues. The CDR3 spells CASSQDGGDRRFSYEQYF. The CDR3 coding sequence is TGCGCCAGCAGCCAAGATGGAGGGGACAGGCGCTTCTCCTACGAGCAGTACTTC.

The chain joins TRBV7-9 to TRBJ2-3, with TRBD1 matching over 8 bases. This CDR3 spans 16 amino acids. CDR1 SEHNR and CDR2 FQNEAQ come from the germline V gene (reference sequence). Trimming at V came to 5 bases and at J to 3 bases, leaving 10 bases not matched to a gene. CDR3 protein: CASSGRQGSITDTQYF. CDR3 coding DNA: TGTGCCAGCAGCGGCCGACAGGGGAGTATAACAGATACGCAGTATTTT.

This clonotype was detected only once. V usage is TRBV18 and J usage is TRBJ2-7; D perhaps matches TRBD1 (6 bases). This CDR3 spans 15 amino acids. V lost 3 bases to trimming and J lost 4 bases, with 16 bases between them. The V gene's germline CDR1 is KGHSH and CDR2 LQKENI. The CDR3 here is CASSPAAGVQYEQYF. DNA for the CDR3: TGTGCCAGCTCACCCGCGGCAGGGGTTCAATACGAGCAGTACTTC.

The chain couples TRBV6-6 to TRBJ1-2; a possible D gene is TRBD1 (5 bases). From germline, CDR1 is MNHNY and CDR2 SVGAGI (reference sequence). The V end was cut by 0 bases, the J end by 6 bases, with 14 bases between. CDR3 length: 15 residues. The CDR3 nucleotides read TGTGCCAGCAGTTACTCGAGTGCCGGGGCGGATGGCTACACCTTC. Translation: CASSYSSAGADGYTF.

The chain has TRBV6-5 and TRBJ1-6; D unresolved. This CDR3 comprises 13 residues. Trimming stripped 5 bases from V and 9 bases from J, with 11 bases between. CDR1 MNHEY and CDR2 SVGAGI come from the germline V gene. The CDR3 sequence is CASSIAEGSPLHF. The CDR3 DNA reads TGTGCCAGCAGTATCGCAGAGGGTTCACCCCTCCACTTT.

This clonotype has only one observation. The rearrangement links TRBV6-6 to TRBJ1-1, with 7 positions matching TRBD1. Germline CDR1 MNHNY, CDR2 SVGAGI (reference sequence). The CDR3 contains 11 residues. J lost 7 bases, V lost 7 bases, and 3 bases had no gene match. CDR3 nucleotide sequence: TGTGCCAGCACCCAGGGGGGTGAAGCTTTCTTT. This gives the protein CASTQGGEAFF.

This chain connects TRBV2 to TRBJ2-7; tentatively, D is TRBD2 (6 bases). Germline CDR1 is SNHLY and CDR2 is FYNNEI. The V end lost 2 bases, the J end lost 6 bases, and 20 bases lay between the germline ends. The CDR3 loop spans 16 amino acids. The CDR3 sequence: CASSELWGRARGEQYF. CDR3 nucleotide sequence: TGTGCCAGCAGTGAACTCTGGGGCAGGGCGCGGGGCGAGCAGTACTTC.

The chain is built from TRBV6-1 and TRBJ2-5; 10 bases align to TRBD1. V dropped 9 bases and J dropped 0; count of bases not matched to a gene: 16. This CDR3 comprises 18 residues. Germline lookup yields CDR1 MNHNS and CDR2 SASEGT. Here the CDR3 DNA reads TGTGCCAGTCTTCAGACAGGGGGCACAACCCAGTACCAAGAGACCCAGTACTTC. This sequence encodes CASLQTGGTTQYQETQYF.

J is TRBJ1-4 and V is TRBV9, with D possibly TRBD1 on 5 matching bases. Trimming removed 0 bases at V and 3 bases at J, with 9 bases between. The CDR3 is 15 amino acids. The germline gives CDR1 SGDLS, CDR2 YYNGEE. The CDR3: CASSVGGTSNEKLFF. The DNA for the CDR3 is TGTGCCAGCAGCGTAGGAGGGACGTCTAATGAAAAACTGTTTTTT.

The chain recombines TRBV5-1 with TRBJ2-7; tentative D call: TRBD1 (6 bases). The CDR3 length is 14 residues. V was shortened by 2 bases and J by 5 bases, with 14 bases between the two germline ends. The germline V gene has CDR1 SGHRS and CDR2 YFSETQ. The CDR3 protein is CASSLLNRVDEQYF. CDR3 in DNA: TGCGCCAGCAGCTTACTTAACAGGGTTGACGAGCAGTACTTC.

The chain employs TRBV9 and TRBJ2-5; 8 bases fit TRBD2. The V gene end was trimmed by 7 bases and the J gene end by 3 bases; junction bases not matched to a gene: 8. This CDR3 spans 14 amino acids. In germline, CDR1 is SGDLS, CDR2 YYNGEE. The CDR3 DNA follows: TGTGCCAGCTGCCCGGGGGGGGCTGAAGAGACCCAGTACTTC. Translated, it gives CASCPGGAEETQYF.

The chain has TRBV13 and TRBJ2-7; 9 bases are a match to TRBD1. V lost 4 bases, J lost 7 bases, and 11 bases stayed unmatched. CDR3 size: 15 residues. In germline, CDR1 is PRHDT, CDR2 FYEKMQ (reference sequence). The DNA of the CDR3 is TGTGCCAGCAGCTGGCCGGGACAGGGTCTATATGAGCAGTACTTC. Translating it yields CASSWPGQGLYEQYF. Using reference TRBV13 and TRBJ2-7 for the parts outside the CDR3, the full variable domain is AAGVIQSPRHLIKEKRETATLKCYPIPRHDTVYWYQQGPGQDPQFLISFYEKMQSDKGSIPDRFSAQQFSDYHSELNMSSLELGDSALYFCASSWPGQGLYEQYFGPGTRLTVT.

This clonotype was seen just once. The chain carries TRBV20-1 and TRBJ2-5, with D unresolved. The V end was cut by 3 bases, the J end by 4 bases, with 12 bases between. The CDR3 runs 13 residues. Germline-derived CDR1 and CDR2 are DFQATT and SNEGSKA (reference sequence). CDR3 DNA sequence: TGCAGTGCTAGTAGAGGCTCGAGAGAGACCCAGTACTTC. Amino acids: CSASRGSRETQYF.

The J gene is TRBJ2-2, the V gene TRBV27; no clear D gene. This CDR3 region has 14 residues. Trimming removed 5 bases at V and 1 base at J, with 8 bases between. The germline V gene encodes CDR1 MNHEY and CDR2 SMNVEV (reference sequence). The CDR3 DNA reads TGTGCCAGCAGTCCCCGAGTGAACACCGGGGAGCTGTTTTTT. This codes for CASSPRVNTGELFF.

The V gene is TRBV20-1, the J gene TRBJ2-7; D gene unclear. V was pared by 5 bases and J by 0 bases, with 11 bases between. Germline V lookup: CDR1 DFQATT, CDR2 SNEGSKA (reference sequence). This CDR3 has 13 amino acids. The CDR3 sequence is CSAESSYSYEQYF. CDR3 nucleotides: TGCAGTGCTGAATCGTCTTACTCCTACGAGCAGTACTTC.

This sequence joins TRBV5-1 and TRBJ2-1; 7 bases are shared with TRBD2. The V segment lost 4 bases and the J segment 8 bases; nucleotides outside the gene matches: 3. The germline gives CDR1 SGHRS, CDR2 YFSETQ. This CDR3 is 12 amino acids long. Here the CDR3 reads CASSVGGDEQFF. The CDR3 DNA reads TGCGCCAGCAGCGTGGGGGGGGATGAGCAGTTCTTC.

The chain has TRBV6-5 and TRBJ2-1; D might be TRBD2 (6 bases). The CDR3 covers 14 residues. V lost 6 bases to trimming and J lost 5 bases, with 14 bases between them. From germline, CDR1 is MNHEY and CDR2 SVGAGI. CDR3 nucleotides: TGTGCCAGCAGGAGGGTAGGGAGGAACAATGAGCAGTTCTTC. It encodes CASRRVGRNNEQFF.

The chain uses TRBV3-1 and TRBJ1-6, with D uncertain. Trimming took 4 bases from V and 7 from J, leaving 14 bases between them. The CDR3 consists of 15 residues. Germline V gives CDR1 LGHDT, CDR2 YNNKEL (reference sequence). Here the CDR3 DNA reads TGTGCCAGCAGCCGCAACCGGTCACCAAATTCACCCCTCCACTTT. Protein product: CASSRNRSPNSPLHF.

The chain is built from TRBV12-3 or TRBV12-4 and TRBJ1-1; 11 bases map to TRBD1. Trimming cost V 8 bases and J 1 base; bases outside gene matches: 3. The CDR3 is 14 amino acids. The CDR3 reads CASRGTGGNTEAFF. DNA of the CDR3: TGTGCCAGCCGAGGGACAGGGGGGAACACTGAAGCTTTCTTT.